These 27 T cell receptor beta chains share one sample of origin, sequenced in a study of T-cell reconstitution after alpha-beta-depleted transplantation in children. A TCRbeta library incorporating unique molecular identifiers was prepared. TCRdb passed the PCR reads through MiXCR, listing each CDR3 protein once. The data contain approximately 270,000 distinct CDR3 sequences, 24% of them singletons. This specimen was PBMCs, mostly from graft donor cells, taken 360 days after TCRalphabeta/CD19-depleted stem cell transplant. The receptors come from a female patient aged 2 to 10 who had a stem cell transplant for congenital amegakaryocytic thrombocytopenia, so the T cells may come from the graft donor.

This clonotype was observed a few times. The J gene is TRBJ1-1, the V gene TRBV5-6; D ambiguous. The CDR3 contains 12 residues. The V end lost 4 bases, the J end lost 7 bases, and 11 bases lay between the germline ends. CDR1 SGHDT and CDR2 YYEEEE come from the germline V gene. The CDR3 region is CASSAYLDEAFF. The CDR3 DNA is TGTGCCAGCAGCGCCTACCTGGATGAAGCTTTCTTT.

The chain has TRBV6-5 and TRBJ2-7; possible D gene TRBD1, 5 bases. V was cut by 2 bases and J by 3 bases, with 5 bases left in between. There are 12 residues in the CDR3. Germline CDR1 and CDR2: MNHEY and SVGAGI. The CDR3, as DNA: TGTGCCAGCAGTTACACAGGCTACGAGCAGTACTTC. This encodes CASSYTGYEQYF.

This chain connects TRBV27 to TRBJ2-3, with D unresolved. Germline CDR1 reads MNHEY; CDR2 reads SMNVEV (reference sequence). This CDR3 contains 14 residues. V lost 6 bases and J lost 6, with 16 bases in between. This chain's CDR3 is CASSPKGRVDTQYF. In DNA, the CDR3 is TGTGCCAGCAGCCCCAAGGGAAGGGTCGATACGCAGTATTTT.

This chain connects TRBV28 to TRBJ2-1; 9 bases line up with TRBD2. The CDR3 spans 15 residues. The V and J ends lost 4 bases and 6 bases, in that order; junction bases with no gene match: 7. Per germline, CDR1 MDHEN and CDR2 SYDVKM. CDR3 loop: CASSSPSGATNEQFF. The CDR3 nucleotides read TGTGCCAGCAGTTCTCCTAGCGGGGCGACCAATGAGCAGTTCTTC.

The chain links TRBV5-1 to TRBJ2-7; no clear D. This CDR3 is 14 amino acids long. With 0 bases removed from V and 0 bases from J, the gap between germline ends came to 7 bases. Germline V gene sequence: CDR1 SGHRS, CDR2 YFSETQ. The CDR3 nucleotides read TGCGCCAGCAGCTTGGGGCATACCTCCTACGAGCAGTACTTC. Its translation is CASSLGHTSYEQYF.

The chain combines TRBV21-1 with TRBJ2-7; no check of the table's D call, TRBD2, against the DNA was made. TRBV21-1 is labeled a pseudogene. The CDR3 consists of 20 residues. This CDR3 reads CASSKVRDEGLAGRSYEQYF. DNA for the CDR3: TGTGCCAGCAGCAAAGTTAGGGACGAGGGACTAGCGGGCCGCTCCTACGAGCAGTACTTC.

DNA of the CDR3: TGTGCCAGCAGCACTCCGGGACAGCTTTACGAGCAGTACTTC. This translates into CASSTPGQLYEQYF. The chain combines TRBV28 with TRBJ2-7; 7 bases map to TRBD1. CDR1 is MDHEN and CDR2 is SYDVKM in the germline V gene. V was pared by 6 bases and J by 4 bases, with 9 bases of the junction left unmatched. The CDR3 covers 14 residues.

The genes are TRBV5-1 and TRBJ1-1; D may be TRBD1 (5 bases). Germline V gene sequence: CDR1 SGHRS, CDR2 YFSETQ. V was cut by 4 bases and J by 3 bases, with 10 bases left in between. This CDR3 comprises 13 residues. DNA of the CDR3: TGCGCCAGCAGCCGGGGGGTAGACACTGAAGCTTTCTTT. This gives the protein CASSRGVDTEAFF.

J is TRBJ2-3 and V is TRBV25-1, with 7 bases aligning to TRBD2. Per the germline V gene, CDR1 is MGHDK and CDR2 is SYGVNS. This CDR3 is built from 19 residues. V lost 7 bases, J lost 0 bases, and 19 bases stayed unmatched. For the CDR3, the DNA is TGTGCCAGCACCCGAGGTCCCGCGGGGGTCAAAACTAGCACAGATACGCAGTATTTT. Its translation: CASTRGPAGVKTSTDTQYF.

V is TRBV4-3 and J is TRBJ2-1, with TRBD2 matching 8 bases. This CDR3 comprises 15 residues. After removal of 3 bases from V and 5 bases from J, the junction contained 6 bases not matched to a gene. CDR1 and CDR2 (germline): LGHNA, YSLEER. CDR3 DNA sequence: TGCGCCAGCAGCCAGGAGGGACTAGACAACAATGAGCAGTTCTTC. Amino acids: CASSQEGLDNNEQFF.

There are a few counts of this clonotype. The CDR3 DNA reads as TGTGCCAGCAGTGAATACTTTCGCTATGGCGGACAACCTATCTACGAGCAGTACTTC. Amino acid sequence: CASSEYFRYGGQPIYEQYF. J is TRBJ2-7 and V is TRBV2, with a weak D call TRBD1 (5 bases). The CDR3 is made up of 19 amino acids. V shed 2 bases and J shed 3 bases, with 26 bases lying between them. The germline gives CDR1 SNHLY, CDR2 FYNNEI.

This clonotype was detected a few times. The V and J genes are TRBV15 and TRBJ1-4; the match to TRBD1 covers 8 bases. Looked up from germline, CDR1 is LNHNV and CDR2 is YYDKDF (reference sequence). V was pared by 5 bases and J by 7 bases, with 9 bases of the junction left unmatched. The CDR3 runs to 15 residues. The CDR3 sequence is CATSVSGGAGEKLFF. The CDR3 coding sequence is TGTGCCACCAGCGTTTCAGGGGGCGCGGGTGAAAAACTGTTTTTT.

This clonotype showed up just once. The chain carries TRBV5-1 and TRBJ1-1; D may be TRBD1 (5 bases). The CDR3 consists of 14 residues. The germline V and J ends were trimmed by 6 bases and 4 bases, with 16 bases remaining between them. The germline V gene encodes CDR1 SGHRS and CDR2 YFSETQ. CDR3 loop: CASTPFGGVTEAFF. CDR3 in DNA: TGCGCCAGCACCCCGTTCGGGGGGGTCACTGAAGCTTTCTTT.

This clonotype was detected only a few times. The chain is built from TRBV20-1 and TRBJ2-3; D remains unclear. Trimming cost V 4 bases and J 1 base, with 18 bases left between them. The germline V gene has CDR1 DFQATT and CDR2 SNEGSKA (reference sequence). The CDR3 has 16 residues. In DNA, the CDR3 is TGCAGTGCTAACCCTTCCGGGTGGAGCGGCACAGATACGCAGTATTTT. This sequence encodes CSANPSGWSGTDTQYF.

The chain recombines TRBV20-1 with TRBJ2-7; TRBD2 aligns across 7 bases. CDR1 is DFQATT and CDR2 is SNEGSKA in the germline V gene (reference sequence). This CDR3 contains 14 residues. Trimming removed 3 bases from V and 5 bases from J; junction bases left unmatched: 10. CDR3 loop: CSARAGVDSDEQYF. CDR3 bases: TGCAGTGCTAGGGCGGGGGTAGATAGCGACGAGCAGTACTTC.

This clonotype turned up a few times. V usage is TRBV5-1 and J usage is TRBJ1-3; D may be TRBD1 (5 bases). V dropped 0 bases and J dropped 2 bases, with 9 bases sitting between them. CDR3 size: 15 residues. Germline V gene lookup returns CDR1 SGHRS and CDR2 YFSETQ. The CDR3 sequence: CASSLDRGAGNTIYF. CDR3 bases: TGCGCCAGCAGCTTGGATAGGGGCGCTGGAAACACCATATATTTT.

This clonotype was picked up many times. The V and J genes are TRBV5-1 and TRBJ2-5, with 9 bases aligning to TRBD2. J was trimmed by 1 base and V by 2 bases; bases with no gene match: 0. CDR3 length equals 14 residues. Per the germline V gene, CDR1 is SGHRS and CDR2 is YFSETQ. The CDR3 spells CASSLAGGQETQYF. CDR3 bases: TGCGCCAGCAGCTTAGCGGGGGGCCAAGAGACCCAGTACTTC.

The chain joins TRBV12-3 or TRBV12-4 to TRBJ2-7; D is uncertain. V was pared by 5 bases and J by 0 bases, with 11 bases between. The CDR3 length is 14 residues. The CDR3 loop reads CASSLSKSSYEQYF. The CDR3 coding sequence is TGTGCCAGCAGTCTTAGCAAGAGCTCCTACGAGCAGTACTTC.

This clonotype was seen only a few times. V and J are TRBV27 and TRBJ2-6; D not resolved. This CDR3 spans 16 amino acids. V lost 5 bases and J lost 0, with 11 bases in between. Germline CDR1 MNHEY, CDR2 SMNVEV (reference sequence). The CDR3 DNA is TGTGCCAGCAGTAAACAAGGTCTCTCTGGGGCCAACGTCCTGACTTTC. Translating gives CASSKQGLSGANVLTF.

This clonotype was seen a handful of times. The chain links TRBV3-1 to TRBJ2-2, with D possibly being TRBD1 (6 bases). V was pared by 4 bases and J by 7 bases, with 13 bases between. This CDR3 contains 14 residues. Germline CDR1 and CDR2: LGHDT and YNNKEL (reference sequence). The CDR3 protein is CASSRRQGGGELFF. The CDR3 coding sequence is TGTGCCAGCAGCCGTCGGCAAGGGGGCGGGGAGCTGTTTTTT.

This clonotype was recorded a few times. The chain couples TRBV5-1 to TRBJ2-2; the D is unclear. The CDR3 has 13 amino acids. V was pared by 0 bases and J by 7 bases, with 7 bases between. From germline, CDR1 is SGHRS and CDR2 YFSETQ. The DNA of the CDR3 is TGCGCCAGCAGCTTGGAGAGCGTCGGGGAGCTGTTTTTT. This encodes CASSLESVGELFF.

This chain joins TRBV29-1 and TRBJ2-6, with a possible D match to TRBD1 (6 bases). The V and J ends lost 4 bases and 4 bases respectively, with 8 bases between them. The germline V gene has CDR1 SQVTM and CDR2 ANQGSEA. The CDR3 is 13 amino acids. The CDR3 coding sequence is TGCAGCGTTGCAGGGGTGGGGGCCAACGTCCTGACTTTC. Encoded protein: CSVAGVGANVLTF. Full variable domain (remainder filled in from reference TRBV29-1 and TRBJ2-6): SAVISQKPSRDICQRGTSLTIQCQVDSQVTMMFWYRQQPGQSLTLIATANQGSEATYESGFVIDKFPISRPNLTFSTLTVSNMSPEDSSIYLCSVAGVGANVLTFGAGSRLTVL.

The table lists this clonotype with a few counts. The V gene is TRBV3-1, the J gene TRBJ1-2, with TRBD1 identical over 9 bases. Trimming removed 2 bases from V and 4 bases from J; junction bases left unmatched: 5. Germline loops: CDR1 LGHDT, CDR2 YNNKEL (reference sequence). The CDR3 extends over 15 amino acids. The CDR3 coding sequence is TGTGCCAGCAGCCAAAGTATGGACAGGGGCTATGGCTACACCTTC. It codes for CASSQSMDRGYGYTF.

In its sample, this clonotype was seen a few times. The rearrangement uses TRBV4-2 and TRBJ1-2; 7 bases are shared with TRBD1. There are 17 residues in the CDR3. The V gene's germline CDR1 is LGHNA and CDR2 YNFKEQ. The V and J ends lost 0 bases and 6 bases, in that order; junction bases with no gene match: 13. CDR3 nucleotide sequence: TGTGCCAGCAGCCAAGATGAGACAGGGACCACTTGGGATGGCTACACCTTC. It codes for CASSQDETGTTWDGYTF.

This clonotype turned up a few times. This rearrangement joins TRBV5-1 to TRBJ2-1; no clear D gene. This CDR3 is built from 16 residues. Trimming took off 1 base at V and 2 bases at J, with 13 bases between the two ends. Germline assignment: CDR1 SGHRS and CDR2 YFSETQ. The CDR3 here is CASSLLGFITYNEQFF. For the CDR3, the DNA is TGCGCCAGCAGCTTGCTGGGGTTCATCACCTACAATGAGCAGTTCTTC.

In its sample, this clonotype was seen once. The chain joins TRBV5-4 to TRBJ2-5, with 10 bases fitting TRBD2. The length of the CDR3 is 14 residues. With 3 bases clipped from V and 6 bases from J, the junction kept 5 bases outside the gene matches. Germline V gene sequence: CDR1 SGHNT, CDR2 YYREEE (reference sequence). The CDR3 spells CASSSLAGIQTQYF. The CDR3 bases are TGTGCCAGCAGCTCACTAGCGGGAATACAGACCCAGTACTTC.

V usage is TRBV11-1 and J usage is TRBJ1-1, with 7 positions matching TRBD1. Germline V gives CDR1 SGHAT, CDR2 FQDESV (reference sequence). The CDR3 totals 16 residues. V shed 4 bases and J 8 bases; nucleotides not matched to a gene: 16. The CDR3 region has the DNA TGTGCCAGCAGCTCCCTAGGGGGCCAGCTTATACCCGAAGCTTTCTTT. Translation: CASSSLGGQLIPEAFF.